This passage covers 22 T cell receptor beta chains from one sample sequenced in a study of blood T cells in healthy people across ages. With a J-beta primer mix and a sample-barcoded 5' primer, a second PCR ran about 7 to 12 cycles. TCRdb analysed the 5' RACE reads with MiXCR anew, one entry per CDR3 protein. The profile shows roughly 1.6 million distinct CDR3 sequences, 34% of them singletons. The source material was blood. The source of these receptors is a woman aged 25 to 39 in good health.

This clonotype is a singleton in its sample. The J gene is TRBJ2-4, the V gene TRBV20-1; D is possibly TRBD1 (6 bases). The J call may be mistaken, given a closer DNA end match to TRBJ2-7. The CDR3 is made up of 14 amino acids. Germline-derived CDR1 and CDR2 are DFQATT and SNEGSKA (reference sequence). CDR3 coding DNA: TGCAGTGCTCGCGCAGCATACAGGGATGACGAGCAGTACTTC. Translation gives CSARAAYRDDEQYF.

The CDR3 loop is CASSPRQGREQFF. The CDR3 DNA follows: TGTGCCAGCAGCCCACGACAGGGCCGTGAGCAGTTCTTC. The V gene is TRBV6-5, the J gene TRBJ2-1; 7 nucleotides align to TRBD1. CDR1 and CDR2 (germline): MNHEY, SVGAGI. The trim removed 6 bases at V and 9 bases at J, leaving 8 bases unmatched. The CDR3 sequence is 13 residues long.

The rearrangement joins TRBV27 to TRBJ2-7; TRBD2 agrees at 7 bases. This CDR3 has 13 amino acids. V lost 5 bases, J lost 4 bases, and 5 bases stayed unmatched. Germline CDR1 MNHEY, CDR2 SMNVEV (reference sequence). The CDR3 loop is CASSREAGYEQYF. For the CDR3, the DNA is TGTGCCAGCAGTCGGGAGGCCGGGTACGAGCAGTACTTC.

This chain uses TRBV20-1 with TRBJ2-7, with 10 bases aligning to TRBD2. The CDR3 covers 14 residues. Germline trimming cut 0 bases from V and 2 bases from J; bases unmatched to any gene: 1. Germline values: CDR1 DFQATT, CDR2 SNEGSKA (reference sequence). The CDR3 nucleotides read TGCAGTGCTAGAGATAGCGGGGGGCCCTACGAGCAGTACTTC. Translating gives CSARDSGGPYEQYF.

V and J are TRBV7-9 and TRBJ2-1; the D call may be TRBD1 or TRBD2 (5 bases each). Germline V gene data show CDR1 as SEHNR and CDR2 as FQNEAQ (reference sequence). The V end lost 10 bases, the J end lost 0 bases, and 16 bases lay between the germline ends. The CDR3 extends over 15 amino acids. The CDR3 here is CATTSGTSSYNEQFF. CDR3 DNA: TGTGCCACAACTTCCGGGACGAGCTCCTACAATGAGCAGTTCTTC.

This clonotype was detected ten times or more. The rearrangement joins TRBV20-1 to TRBJ2-5; 7 bases are a match to TRBD2. This CDR3 region has 13 residues. The trim removed 1 base at V and 5 bases at J, leaving 4 bases unmatched. The germline V gene has CDR1 DFQATT and CDR2 SNEGSKA (reference sequence). This chain's CDR3 is CSARVGGGETQYF. For the CDR3, the DNA is TGCAGTGCTAGAGTGGGGGGAGGGGAGACCCAGTACTTC.

The J gene is TRBJ1-2, the V gene TRBV3-1; no reliable D call. CDR3 length: 18 residues. V lost 2 bases, J lost 0 bases, and 19 bases lay in between. CDR1 is LGHDT, CDR2 YNNKEL, per germline (reference sequence). This CDR3 is CASSQKESSKKANYGYTF. The CDR3 nucleotides read TGTGCCAGCAGCCAAAAGGAAAGCAGTAAAAAAGCTAACTATGGCTACACCTTC.

In its sample, this clonotype was seen many times. The chain combines TRBV19 with TRBJ2-1, with TRBD2 as a possible D gene (5 bases). The germline gives CDR1 LNHDA, CDR2 SQIVND (reference sequence). V shed 5 bases and J shed 8 bases, with 10 bases lying between them. CDR3 length equals 12 residues. The CDR3 region is CASSPKGDEQFF. CDR3 coding DNA: TGTGCCAGTAGTCCCAAGGGAGATGAGCAGTTCTTC.

Only one count was recorded for this clonotype. The V and J genes are TRBV2 and TRBJ1-6; possibly TRBD1 for D (5 bases). The ends were cut back, 6 bases at V and 9 bases at J, with 18 bases in the middle. The CDR3 loop spans 15 amino acids. Looked up from germline, CDR1 is SNHLY and CDR2 is FYNNEI. CDR3 loop: CASRISGTGVSPLHF. The CDR3 DNA sequence: TGTGCCAGCAGGATATCCGGGACCGGCGTTTCACCCCTCCACTTT. The entire variable domain, with the rest obtained from reference TRBV2 and TRBJ1-6, is as follows: EPEVTQTPSHQVTQMGQEVILRCVPISNHLYFYWYRQILGQKVEFLVSFYNNEISEKSEIFDDQFSVERPDGSNFTLKIRSTKLEDSAMYFCASRISGTGVSPLHFGNGTRLTVT.

The V call is TRBV12-3 or TRBV12-4, the J call TRBJ1-2; D gene unclear. V was clipped by 3 bases and J by 3 bases, with 14 bases between them. This CDR3 spans 15 amino acids. CDR3 in DNA: TGTGCCAGCAGTTTGGCTTCGGGGAATGACTATGGCTACACCTTC. This translates into CASSLASGNDYGYTF.

The rearrangement links TRBV10-3 to TRBJ2-5; TRBD1 matches at 7 bases. Germline V gene sequence: CDR1 ENHRY, CDR2 SYGVKD. The CDR3 spans 15 residues. J lost 4 bases, V lost 0 bases, and 5 bases had no gene match. The CDR3 DNA follows: TGTGCCATCAGTGAGTCAGAGACAGGGAGAGAGACCCAGTACTTC. Translating gives CAISESETGRETQYF.

The genes are TRBV5-1 and TRBJ2-7; 16 bases agree with TRBD2. The CDR3 sequence is 20 residues long. After removal of 1 base from V and 5 bases from J, the junction contained 15 bases not matched to a gene. Germline-derived CDR1 and CDR2 are SGHRS and YFSETQ. This chain's CDR3 is CASSLTVGSGTSGGAHEQYF. In nucleotides, the CDR3 is TGCGCCAGCAGCTTGACGGTCGGATCCGGGACTAGCGGGGGGGCGCACGAGCAGTACTTC.

The V gene is TRBV6-1, the J gene TRBJ1-1; possibly TRBD1 for D (6 bases). The CDR3 totals 18 residues. V lost 4 bases, J lost 0 bases, and 21 bases lay in between. The germline CDR1 and CDR2 sequences are MNHNS and SASEGT. The CDR3 protein is CASSVRQVFSTMNTEAFF. The CDR3 DNA sequence: TGTGCCAGCAGTGTTAGACAGGTATTCTCAACAATGAACACTGAAGCTTTCTTT.

This clonotype was seen more than once but under ten times. The CDR3 sequence: CASSEGGVVSSYNEQFF. The CDR3 DNA follows: TGTGCCAGCAGTGAAGGAGGGGTCGTCAGCTCCTACAATGAGCAGTTCTTC. This rearrangement joins TRBV6-1 to TRBJ2-1, with D possibly called TRBD1 or TRBD2 (5 bases each). V gave up 1 base and J gave up 0 bases, with 13 bases separating them. The CDR3 has 17 residues. Germline V gene data show CDR1 as MNHNS and CDR2 as SASEGT.

This chain uses TRBV4-2 with TRBJ2-3; TRBD2 matches 11 bases. CDR3 length: 18 residues. Germline loops: CDR1 LGHNA, CDR2 YNFKEQ. The V and J ends lost 0 bases and 4 bases, in that order; junction bases with no gene match: 9. CDR3 loop: CASSQDVAGGPSADTQYF. The CDR3 nucleotides read TGTGCCAGCAGCCAAGATGTAGCGGGGGGGCCGTCGGCAGATACGCAGTATTTT.

This clonotype was seen a handful of times. This chain links TRBV7-8 with TRBJ2-3; 8 positions agree with TRBD2. The CDR3 length is 17 residues. The junction had 10 bases not matched to a gene; V was cut back by 0 bases and J by 5 bases. CDR1 SGHVS and CDR2 FQNEAQ come from the germline V gene. The CDR3 protein is CASSLARVAGQGDTQYF. CDR3 DNA: TGTGCCAGCAGCTTAGCGAGGGTAGCGGGGCAGGGAGATACGCAGTATTTT.

The chain combines TRBV2 with TRBJ2-3; TRBD2 might be the D (6 bases). Germline CDR1 and CDR2: SNHLY and FYNNEI. There are 13 residues in the CDR3. Between the trimmed V and J ends, which lost 8 bases and 5 bases, there was a span of 14 bases. In DNA, the CDR3 is TGTGCCAGCTTGCGGGAATTTGTAGATACGCAGTATTTT. It codes for CASLREFVDTQYF. Full variable domain (rest looked up from reference TRBV2 and TRBJ2-3): EPEVTQTPSHQVTQMGQEVILRCVPISNHLYFYWYRQILGQKVEFLVSFYNNEISEKSEIFDDQFSVERPDGSNFTLKIRSTKLEDSAMYFCASLREFVDTQYFGPGTRLTVL.

This chain connects TRBV4-1 to TRBJ2-1, with 10 bases fitting TRBD1. The CDR3 runs to 16 residues. Germline CDR1 is MGHRA and CDR2 is YSYEKL. Trimming took 1 base from V and 6 from J; bases not matched to a gene: 6. DNA of the CDR3: TGCGCCAGCAGCCAAGTTGGAGGACAGGGGGGCAATGAGCAGTTCTTC. Protein sequence: CASSQVGGQGGNEQFF.

The rearrangement links TRBV15 to TRBJ1-5; D is unresolved. The V gene's germline CDR1 is LNHNV and CDR2 YYDKDF (reference sequence). Trimming took off 6 bases at V and 4 bases at J, with 16 bases between the two ends. This CDR3 has 15 amino acids. CDR3 sequence reads: CATRCEGGGNQPQHF. CDR3 DNA sequence: TGTGCCACCAGGTGTGAAGGAGGTGGGAATCAGCCCCAGCATTTT.

On this clonotype itself: One end of the junction does not line up with germline, which may come from a read error. The chain combines TRBV14 with TRBJ2-3; D not resolved. The CDR3 covers 17 residues. The germline V gene encodes CDR1 SGHDN and CDR2 FVKESK. Here the CDR3 DNA reads TGTGCCCGCAGCCAAGATTATAGGGCGTGGAGCACAGATACGCAGTATTTT. Translation gives CARSQDYRAWSTDTQYF.

This clonotype has more than one count but fewer than ten. CDR3 DNA: TGTGCCATCAGTGAGTCCCCCAGGAACGAGCAGTACTTC. Protein: CAISESPRNEQYF. The chain couples TRBV10-3 to TRBJ2-7; D ambiguous. CDR1 is ENHRY and CDR2 is SYGVKD in the germline V gene. Trimming pared 0 bases from V and 5 bases from J, leaving 8 bases between. The length of the CDR3 is 13 residues.

With regard to this clonotype: An end of the junction does not agree with germline; a read error may underlie this. The chain has TRBV7-8 and TRBJ1-2; D remains unclear. CDR1 and CDR2 from the germline V gene are SGHVS and FQNEAQ. The CDR3 length is 13 residues. The CDR3 DNA follows: TGTGCCAGCAGGTTAGAGGCAGGCTATGGCTACACCTTC. Its protein is CASRLEAGYGYTF.